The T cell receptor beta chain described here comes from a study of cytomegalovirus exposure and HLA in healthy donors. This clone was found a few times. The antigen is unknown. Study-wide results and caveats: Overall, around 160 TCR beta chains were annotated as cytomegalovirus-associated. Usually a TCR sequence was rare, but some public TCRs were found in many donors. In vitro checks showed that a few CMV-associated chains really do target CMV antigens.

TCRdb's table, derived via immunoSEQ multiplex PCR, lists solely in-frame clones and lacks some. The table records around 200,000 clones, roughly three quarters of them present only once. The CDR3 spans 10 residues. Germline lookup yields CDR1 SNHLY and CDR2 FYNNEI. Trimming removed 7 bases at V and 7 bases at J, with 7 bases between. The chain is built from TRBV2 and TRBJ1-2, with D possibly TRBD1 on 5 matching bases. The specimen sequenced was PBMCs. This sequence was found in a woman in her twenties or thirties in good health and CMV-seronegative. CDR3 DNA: TGTGCCAGCACGGGGGGTGGCTACACCTTC. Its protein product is CASTGGGYTF.